This passage covers 29 T cell receptor beta chains from one sample sequenced in a study of T-cell memory formation after mild COVID-19. Each CDR3 protein gets one entry after TCRdb re-called the 5' RACE reads with MiXCR. Counted here are about 170,000 distinct CDR3 sequences, 13% occurring once; the ten biggest clones make up 2.5% to 4%. What was sequenced was PBMCs or a T cell subset sorted from them (not recorded which). Receptors originate from a man aged 18 to 30 who had mild COVID-19 (a few samples of this study predate the infection). Cell type and time point are not known.

This clonotype was counted only a few times. The chain couples TRBV6-2 or TRBV6-3 to TRBJ2-2; possible D gene TRBD2, 5 bases. V lost 2 bases and J 1 base, leaving 8 bases between the germline ends. Germline V gives CDR1 MNHEY, CDR2 SVGEGT. There are 15 residues in the CDR3. This chain's CDR3 is CASSYTRGNTGELFF. CDR3 nucleotides: TGTGCCAGCAGTTACACACGGGGGAACACCGGGGAGCTGTTTTTT.

The sample holds a few counts of this clonotype. The chain couples TRBV29-1 to TRBJ2-5; tentatively, D is TRBD1 or TRBD2 (5 bases each). This CDR3 region has 13 residues. V was shortened by 6 bases and J by 1 base, with 12 bases between the two germline ends. Germline-derived CDR1 and CDR2 are SQVTM and ANQGSEA. CDR3 sequence reads: CSVGGQGQETQYF. CDR3 in DNA: TGCAGCGTCGGCGGGCAGGGCCAAGAGACCCAGTACTTC.

A few counts support this clonotype. The chain links TRBV4-3 to TRBJ1-4; no clear D gene. The CDR3 loop spans 17 amino acids. Germline V gene data show CDR1 as LGHNA and CDR2 as YSLEER. Trimming took off 1 base at V and 4 bases at J, with 16 bases between the two ends. For the CDR3, the DNA is TGCGCCAGCAGCCAAGGGGCAAATCTCATCGGTAATGAAAAACTGTTTTTT. Translating it yields CASSQGANLIGNEKLFF.

V usage is TRBV18 and J usage is TRBJ1-6, with no clear D. The germline V gene encodes CDR1 KGHSH and CDR2 LQKENI. V dropped 3 bases and J dropped 7 bases, with 7 bases sitting between them. The CDR3 runs to 13 residues. The CDR3 spells CASSPSGNSPLHF. CDR3 coding DNA: TGTGCCAGCTCACCGTCAGGCAATTCACCCCTCCACTTT.

This chain uses TRBV2 with TRBJ1-2; no reliable D call. V lost 5 bases and J lost 0, with 10 bases in between. The CDR3 has 14 residues. CDR1 is SNHLY and CDR2 is FYNNEI in the germline V gene. CDR3 nucleotides: TGTGCCAGCAGTCGAAACGCCCCTAACTATGGCTACACCTTC. It translates to CASSRNAPNYGYTF.

J is TRBJ2-1 and V is TRBV11-1, with TRBD1 matching 7 bases. Germline-derived CDR1 and CDR2 are SGHAT and FQDESV (reference sequence). This CDR3 has 14 residues. The V segment lost 1 base and the J segment 5 bases; nucleotides outside the gene matches: 2. CDR3 region: CASSLGQGHNEQFF. DNA for the CDR3: TGTGCCAGCAGCTTAGGACAGGGCCACAATGAGCAGTTCTTC.

This clonotype has only a few counts. The gene calls are TRBV12-3 or TRBV12-4 and TRBJ2-2; D ambiguous. The CDR3 spans 14 residues. Deletions cut 3 bases from V and 1 base from J, with 6 bases between. This CDR3 reads CASSLFRNTGELFF. Written as DNA, the CDR3 is TGTGCCAGCAGTTTGTTTAGGAACACCGGGGAGCTGTTTTTT.

This clonotype was seen a few times. This chain connects TRBV7-6 to TRBJ2-5, with 11 bases aligning to TRBD2. The CDR3 length is 14 residues. V trimming: 4 bases; J trimming: 7 bases; junction bases outside the gene matches: 5. The germline gives CDR1 SGHVS, CDR2 FNYEAQ. The CDR3 spells CASSSTSGGLTQYF. The CDR3 coding sequence is TGTGCCAGCAGCTCCACTAGCGGGGGCCTGACCCAGTACTTC.

The V call is TRBV5-8, the J call TRBJ2-1, with D possibly matching TRBD2 (7 bases). Germline V gene sequence: CDR1 SGHTS, CDR2 YDEGEE. This CDR3 has 15 residues. V dropped 5 bases and J dropped 2 bases, with 14 bases sitting between them. CDR3 bases: TGTGCCAGCAGGGGGGGGGCCAGGACCTACAATGAGCAGTTCTTC. Its protein is CASRGGARTYNEQFF.

This clonotype was observed a handful of times. The rearrangement joins TRBV15 to TRBJ1-2; no definite D call. Looked up from germline, CDR1 is LNHNV and CDR2 is YYDKDF (reference sequence). The CDR3 length is 12 residues. Trimming cost V 2 bases and J 5 bases, with 6 bases left between them. The CDR3 here is CATSRQEYGYTF. CDR3 nucleotide sequence: TGTGCCACCAGCAGACAGGAGTATGGCTACACCTTC.

This clonotype came up a few times. The genes are TRBV3-1 and TRBJ2-3; possible D gene TRBD2, 6 bases. The CDR3 loop spans 15 amino acids. The germline V gene has CDR1 LGHDT and CDR2 YNNKEL (reference sequence). Deletions cut 4 bases from V and 6 bases from J, with 17 bases between. Written as DNA, the CDR3 is TGTGCCAGCAGCCTCCCCGGGGGACTTTTCGATACGCAGTATTTT. Its translation is CASSLPGGLFDTQYF.

This clonotype was found a few times. The V call is TRBV30, the J call TRBJ2-1, with D possibly TRBD1 on 6 matching bases. Germline CDR1 is GTSNPN and CDR2 is SVGIG (reference sequence). V gave up 0 bases and J gave up 14 bases, with 17 bases separating them. The CDR3 is 13 amino acids. For the CDR3, the DNA is TGTGCCTGGAGTGTAGGCCCTGGACAGTTCGAGTTCTTC. Protein sequence: CAWSVGPGQFEFF.

This clonotype was counted between two and nine times. The chain couples TRBV6-2 or TRBV6-3 to TRBJ1-5, with D perhaps TRBD1 (6 bases). The CDR3 has 14 residues. The germline V gene encodes CDR1 MNHEY and CDR2 SVGEGT. The V end lost 0 bases, the J end lost 7 bases, and 10 bases lay between the germline ends. The CDR3 nucleotides are TGTGCCAGCAGTTACTCCCGGGGGCCACAGCCCCAGCATTTT. Translated: CASSYSRGPQPQHF.

CDR3 bases: TGTGCCAGCTCACCCCAAGGACATGATAGCAATCAGCCCCAGCATTTT. Amino acids: CASSPQGHDSNQPQHF. The rearrangement links TRBV18 to TRBJ1-5; tentatively, D is TRBD1 (5 bases). The CDR3 has 16 residues. Trimming took 3 bases from V and 0 from J, leaving 12 bases between them. The germline V gene encodes CDR1 KGHSH and CDR2 LQKENI.

The CDR3 here is CASRPSGTASTDTQYF. As DNA, the CDR3 is TGCGCCAGCAGGCCTAGCGGAACCGCTAGCACAGATACGCAGTATTTT. V and J are TRBV4-3 and TRBJ2-3; TRBD2 agrees at 7 bases. This CDR3 has 16 amino acids. Germline CDR1 is LGHNA and CDR2 is YSLEER. J lost 0 bases, V lost 6 bases, and 9 bases had no gene match.

V gene TRBV7-2 combines with J gene TRBJ2-1, with 10 bases lining up with TRBD2. The CDR3 has 15 amino acids. CDR1 is SGHTA, CDR2 FQGNSA, per germline. V lost 3 bases and J lost 9; bases outside the gene matches: 8. The CDR3 protein is CASSFPSGSFGEQFF. As DNA, the CDR3 is TGTGCCAGCAGCTTCCCTAGCGGGAGCTTCGGTGAGCAGTTCTTC.

This clonotype was counted between two and nine times. The chain employs TRBV20-1 and TRBJ2-3; 8 bases fit TRBD2. Germline assignment: CDR1 DFQATT and CDR2 SNEGSKA (reference sequence). This CDR3 region has 18 residues. The V and J ends lost 0 bases and 1 base, in that order; junction bases with no gene match: 12. For the CDR3, the DNA is TGCAGTGCTAGAGATTATCGCGGGGGGCGGGTTGGCACAGATACGCAGTATTTT. Its protein is CSARDYRGGRVGTDTQYF.

This clonotype was found a few times. The rearrangement uses TRBV15 and TRBJ1-2, with 7 bases that match TRBD1. The CDR3 length is 14 residues. CDR1 and CDR2 from the germline V gene are LNHNV and YYDKDF (reference sequence). Trimming removed 5 bases from V and 4 bases from J; junction bases left unmatched: 7. CDR3 loop: CATSQDRILYGYTF. CDR3 bases: TGTGCCACCAGCCAGGACAGGATCCTCTATGGCTACACCTTC.

This clonotype was picked up many times. CDR3 residues: CASSSVQGRSPLHF. As DNA, the CDR3 is TGTGCCAGCAGTTCGGTACAGGGCAGATCACCCCTCCACTTT. The chain links TRBV28 to TRBJ1-6, with D tentatively TRBD1 (6 bases). V was trimmed by 4 bases and J by 10 bases, leaving 14 bases between them. The CDR3 totals 14 residues. Germline V gene data show CDR1 as MDHEN and CDR2 as SYDVKM. Looking up the rest from reference TRBV28 and TRBJ1-6 gives the full variable domain: DVKVTQSSRYLVKRTGEKVFLECVQDMDHENMFWYRQDPGLGLRLIYFSYDVKMKEKGDIPEGYSVSREKKERFSLILESASTNQTSMYLCASSSVQGRSPLHFGNGTRLTVT.

The J gene is TRBJ1-6, the V gene TRBV20-1; TRBD1 might be the D (5 bases). The germline V gene has CDR1 DFQATT and CDR2 SNEGSKA (reference sequence). The V and J ends lost 2 bases and 7 bases respectively, with 12 bases between them. The CDR3 totals 14 residues. In DNA form, the CDR3 reads TGCAGTGCTAGAAGTTCAGGGTGGAATTCACCCCTCCACTTT. This translates into CSARSSGWNSPLHF.

The table lists this clonotype with a few counts. The chain carries TRBV5-6 and TRBJ2-1; possibly TRBD1 for D (5 bases). This CDR3 region has 13 residues. Trimming stripped 0 bases from V and 12 bases from J, with 13 bases between. In germline, CDR1 is SGHDT, CDR2 YYEEEE. CDR3 loop: CASSLDQGLRQFF. For the CDR3, the DNA is TGTGCCAGCAGCTTGGACCAGGGCCTACGGCAGTTCTTC.

This clonotype was seen only a few times. The CDR3 coding sequence is TGTGCCAGCATACTATCCCGGGACAGGGCCCCCCACGAGCAGTACTTC. Protein product: CASILSRDRAPHEQYF. The V gene is TRBV12-3 or TRBV12-4, the J gene TRBJ2-7; 9 bases match TRBD1. The ends lost 7 bases at V and 5 bases at J; junction bases unmatched: 15. The CDR3 covers 16 residues.

The V call is TRBV15, the J call TRBJ1-1, with no clear D. This CDR3 contains 12 residues. V lost 4 bases and J lost 3, with 6 bases in between. The germline V gene has CDR1 LNHNV and CDR2 YYDKDF (reference sequence). The chain's CDR3 is CATSMGYTEAFF. In DNA, the CDR3 is TGTGCCACCAGCATGGGTTACACTGAAGCTTTCTTT.

In its sample, this clonotype was seen a few times. This chain connects TRBV11-2 to TRBJ2-2, with a tentative D call TRBD1 (6 bases). Trimming left V 1 base short and J 2 bases short, with 14 bases between. The CDR3 contains 17 residues. Germline assignment: CDR1 SGHAT and CDR2 FQNNGV. CDR3 sequence: CASSLAQRTDNTGELFF. The CDR3 DNA is TGTGCCAGCAGCTTAGCCCAAAGGACAGACAACACCGGGGAGCTGTTTTTT.

In its sample, this clonotype was seen a few times. This CDR3 reads CASSLGTPPLEQYF. The CDR3 DNA is TGTGCCAGCAGCCTCGGGACTCCCCCCCTCGAGCAGTACTTC. This chain links TRBV3-1 with TRBJ2-7; possibly TRBD2 for D (6 bases). CDR1 is LGHDT and CDR2 is YNNKEL in the germline V gene (reference sequence). The CDR3 totals 14 residues. V gave up 4 bases and J gave up 6 bases, with 16 bases separating them.

The chain links TRBV12-3 or TRBV12-4 to TRBJ2-1, with D perhaps TRBD2 (5 bases). V dropped 7 bases and J dropped 6 bases, with 25 bases sitting between them. The CDR3 runs to 17 residues. The CDR3 protein is CASTNGRRTSIRNEQFF. In nucleotides, the CDR3 is TGTGCCAGCACCAACGGACGCAGGACTTCGATTCGCAATGAGCAGTTCTTC.

This rearrangement joins TRBV7-9 to TRBJ1-1, with D hard to call. CDR1 is SEHNR, CDR2 FQNEAQ, per germline (reference sequence). Trimming shortened V by 2 bases and J by 8 bases, and 6 bases separated the two germline ends. The CDR3 contains 11 residues. CDR3 DNA: TGTGCCAGCAGCTTACCCTCGGAAGCTTTCTTT. It codes for CASSLPSEAFF.

This chain uses TRBV20-1 with TRBJ2-3; 8 bases match TRBD2. The CDR3 extends over 13 amino acids. Germline CDR1 is DFQATT and CDR2 is SNEGSKA (reference sequence). The V gene end was trimmed by 7 bases and the J gene end by 6 bases; junction bases not matched to a gene: 9. The CDR3 protein is CSDRGGLYDTQYF. The DNA of the CDR3 is TGCAGTGACCGGGGGGGCTTGTATGATACGCAGTATTTT.

This clonotype has only a few counts. The J gene is TRBJ2-7, the V gene TRBV5-5; 8 positions agree with TRBD1. V was pared by 4 bases and J by 9 bases, with 6 bases of the junction left unmatched. Germline CDR1 SGHKS, CDR2 YYEKEE (reference sequence). CDR3 size: 12 residues. CDR3 sequence: CASSLQGAGQYF. DNA of the CDR3: TGTGCCAGCAGCCTCCAGGGGGCCGGGCAGTACTTC.